The 5 T cell receptor beta chains below come from one sample, sequenced in a study of blood T cell repertoires in COVID-19 (dated by TCRdb to the early 2020s). Library preparation used the immunoSEQ multiplex PCR assay. TCRdb provides this immuneACCESS table in a form limited to in-frame rearrangements. Some clones are lacking; in checked studies, under half of them reflect an unresolved V gene, and why the rest are absent is not known. The sample table shows 180,000 or so clones, and roughly 84% are seen once. The top ten clones comprise 15% to 20% of the sample. The sequencing sample was made of peripheral blood. The receptors stem from a person aged 70 to 85 with COVID-19, enrolled during active disease.

The chain combines TRBV5-1 with TRBJ2-7, with 7 bases lining up with TRBD1. The CDR3 consists of 13 residues. Germline V gene sequence: CDR1 SGHRS, CDR2 YFSETQ. J was trimmed by 2 bases and V by 4 bases; bases with no gene match: 3. The CDR3 DNA sequence: TGCGCCAGCAGCCGCGACAGGGCCTACGAGCAGTACTTC. It yields the protein CASSRDRAYEQYF.

The V call is TRBV4-1, the J call TRBJ2-3; TRBD2 is a possible D gene (7 bases). V lost 4 bases, J lost 2 bases, and 16 bases lay in between. Germline assignment: CDR1 MGHRA and CDR2 YSYEKL. The length of the CDR3 is 16 residues. The CDR3 loop is CASSLLRGGSTDTQYF. CDR3 DNA: TGCGCCAGCAGCCTCCTAAGGGGGGGATCCACAGATACGCAGTATTTT.

This clone was counted between two and nine times. This chain uses TRBV7-9 with TRBJ2-3, with D possibly TRBD1 on 6 matching bases. The germline gives CDR1 SEHNR, CDR2 FQNEAQ (reference sequence). Trimming pared 5 bases from V and 2 bases from J, leaving 14 bases between. The CDR3 is 15 amino acids. The CDR3 DNA follows: TGTGCCAGCAGCCCCGGGACACGATTCACAGATACGCAGTATTTT. Amino acid sequence: CASSPGTRFTDTQYF.

The V call is TRBV28, the J call TRBJ1-1, with 7 bases identical to TRBD1. The junction had 8 bases not matched to a gene; V was cut back by 7 bases and J by 0 bases. The germline V gene encodes CDR1 MDHEN and CDR2 SYDVKM. The CDR3 runs 15 residues. In nucleotides, the CDR3 is TGTGCCAGCACTCCAGGGGACAGATTGAACACTGAAGCTTTCTTT. Amino acids: CASTPGDRLNTEAFF.

The sample holds a few counts of this clone. The V gene is TRBV5-4, the J gene TRBJ2-3; 7 nucleotides agree with TRBD1. V lost 4 bases to trimming and J lost 4 bases; unmatched junction nucleotides: 6. The CDR3 loop spans 14 amino acids. Germline V lookup: CDR1 SGHNT, CDR2 YYREEE (reference sequence). The CDR3 loop reads CASSADRVADTQYF. Here the CDR3 DNA reads TGTGCCAGCAGCGCTGACAGGGTAGCAGATACGCAGTATTTT.